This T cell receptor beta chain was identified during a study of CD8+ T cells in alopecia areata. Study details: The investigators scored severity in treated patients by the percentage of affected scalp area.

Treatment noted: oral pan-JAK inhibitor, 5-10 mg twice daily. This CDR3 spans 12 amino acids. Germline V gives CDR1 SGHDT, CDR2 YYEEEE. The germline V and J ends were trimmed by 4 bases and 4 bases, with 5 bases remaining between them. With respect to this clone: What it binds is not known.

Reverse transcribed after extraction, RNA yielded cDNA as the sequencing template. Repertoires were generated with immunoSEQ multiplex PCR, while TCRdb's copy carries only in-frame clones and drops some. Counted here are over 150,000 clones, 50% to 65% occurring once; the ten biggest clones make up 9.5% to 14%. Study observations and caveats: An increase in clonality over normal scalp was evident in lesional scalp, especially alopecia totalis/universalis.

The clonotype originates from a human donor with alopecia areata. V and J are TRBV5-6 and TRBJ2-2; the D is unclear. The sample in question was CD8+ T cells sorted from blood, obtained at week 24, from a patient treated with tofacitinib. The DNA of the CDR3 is TGTGCCAGCAGCCCAAGCACCGGGGAGCTGTTTTTT. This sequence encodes CASSPSTGELFF. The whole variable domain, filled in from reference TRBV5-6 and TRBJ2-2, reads DAGVTQSPTHLIKTRGQQVTLRCSPKSGHDTVSWYQQALGQGPQFIFQYYEEEERQRGNFPDRFSGHQFPNYSSELNVNALLLGDSALYLCASSPSTGELFFGEGSRLTVL.